Presented here are 5 T cell receptor beta chains from one specimen sequenced in a study of cytomegalovirus exposure and HLA in healthy donors. PCR employed 60 Vbeta and 13 Jbeta primers. Assay used: immunoSEQ multiplex PCR; TCRdb lists only in-frame clones, some missing. The data show about 130,000 clones, 70% to 80% seen once. Material for sequencing was PBMCs. The receptors come from a man aged 25-45 years in good health and CMV-seronegative.

J is TRBJ2-5 and V is TRBV6-5, with a possible D match to TRBD1 (5 bases). The CDR3 runs to 13 residues. Germline V gene sequence: CDR1 MNHEY, CDR2 SVGAGI. V lost 6 bases to trimming and J lost 2 bases, with 10 bases between them. This CDR3 reads CASSRQHQETQYF. CDR3 bases: TGTGCCAGCAGCCGACAGCATCAAGAGACCCAGTACTTC.

This clone was counted once. This chain joins TRBV11-2 and TRBJ2-5, with a tentative D call TRBD1 (6 bases). Germline values: CDR1 SGHAT, CDR2 FQNNGV. The CDR3 is 19 amino acids. The V and J ends lost 4 bases and 2 bases respectively, with 26 bases between them. CDR3 in amino acids: CASSSRRRGWDLLQETQYF. In nucleotides, the CDR3 is TGTGCCAGCAGCTCGAGACGCAGGGGCTGGGACCTCCTGCAAGAGACCCAGTACTTC.

The chain has TRBV12-5 and TRBJ2-7, with unresolved D. There are 13 residues in the CDR3. Trimming took 11 bases from V and 2 from J, leaving 16 bases between them. Looked up from germline, CDR1 is LGHNT and CDR2 is FRNRAP. Written as DNA, the CDR3 is TGTGCTTCGACCTTACAGACGACCTACGAGCAGTACTTC. Translation gives CASTLQTTYEQYF.

This chain uses TRBV10-1 with TRBJ1-3, with TRBD1 matching over 7 bases. Germline loops: CDR1 WNHNN, CDR2 SYGVQD (reference sequence). The junction had 7 bases not matched to a gene; V was cut back by 8 bases and J by 0 bases. The CDR3 sequence is 15 residues long. CDR3 DNA sequence: TGCGCCAGCTCGGACCGGGACAGCTCTGGAAACACCATATATTTT. Protein product: CASSDRDSSGNTIYF.

The chain uses TRBV27 and TRBJ2-7; D perhaps matches TRBD2 (6 bases). Trimming took off 5 bases at V and 3 bases at J, with 11 bases between the two ends. This CDR3 contains 13 residues. The germline V gene has CDR1 MNHEY and CDR2 SMNVEV (reference sequence). The DNA of the CDR3 is TGTGCCAGCAGTCCCGGGACTTACTACGAGCAGTACTTC. Residues: CASSPGTYYEQYF.